These 27 T cell receptor beta chains originate from one sample sequenced in a study of cytomegalovirus exposure and HLA in healthy donors. The study ran its PCR with 60 Vbeta and 13 Jbeta primers. Generated by immunoSEQ multiplex PCR, the TCRdb table keeps only in-frame clones and is missing some. The data contain 150,000 to 200,000 clones, roughly 90% of them singletons. Sequencing was done on a sample of PBMCs. Receptor source: a girl under three years old in good health and CMV-seronegative.

This clone has a single count. The chain employs TRBV18 and TRBJ1-6, with TRBD1 as a possible D gene (5 bases). CDR1 KGHSH and CDR2 LQKENI come from the germline V gene. V lost 3 bases and J lost 2, with 11 bases in between. The CDR3 consists of 16 residues. The CDR3 region is CASSPGQVPYNSPLHF. For the CDR3, the DNA is TGTGCCAGCTCACCGGGGCAGGTCCCCTATAATTCACCCCTCCACTTT.

V and J are TRBV7-2 and TRBJ1-2; 7 nucleotides line up with TRBD1. Trimming took 5 bases from V and 3 from J; bases not matched to a gene: 3. Germline loops: CDR1 SGHTA, CDR2 FQGNSA. This CDR3 has 13 amino acids. The CDR3 DNA reads TGTGCCAGCAGCACGGGACAGCACTATGGCTACACCTTC. Its protein product is CASSTGQHYGYTF. Based on the CDR3 plus reference TRBV7-2 and TRBJ1-2, the full variable domain is GAGVSQSPSNKVTEKGKDVELRCDPISGHTALYWYRQSLGQGLEFLIYFQGNSAPDKSGLPSDRFSAERTGGSVSTLTIQRTQQEDSAVYLCASSTGQHYGYTFGSGTRLTVV.

The V and J genes are TRBV4-3 and TRBJ2-2; 12 bases line up with TRBD2. Per germline, CDR1 LGHNA and CDR2 YSLEER. V lost 4 bases, J lost 3 bases, and 0 bases stayed unmatched. The CDR3 extends over 15 amino acids. Here the CDR3 reads CASSPSGRDTGELFF. The CDR3, as DNA: TGCGCCAGCAGCCCTAGCGGGAGGGACACCGGGGAGCTGTTTTTT.

The chain uses TRBV7-2 and TRBJ1-3; weak D call: TRBD1 (5 bases). V lost 5 bases to trimming and J lost 4 bases, with 15 bases between them. Per germline, CDR1 SGHTA and CDR2 FQGNSA. The CDR3 is made up of 15 amino acids. CDR3 in amino acids: CASSKRMTEGNTIYF. CDR3 DNA sequence: TGTGCCAGCAGCAAACGGATGACAGAGGGAAACACCATATATTTT.

The chain carries TRBV11-2 and TRBJ2-7; 15 bases align to TRBD2. Germline CDR1 is SGHAT and CDR2 is FQNNGV. The J segment lost 6 bases and the V segment lost 4 bases, leaving 1 base of the junction unmatched. The CDR3 runs 14 residues. The CDR3 loop is CASSWTSGRAEQYF. The CDR3 DNA is TGTGCCAGCAGCTGGACTAGCGGGAGGGCCGAGCAGTACTTC.

This chain connects TRBV4-2 to TRBJ2-1; possible D gene TRBD2, 5 bases. V lost 1 base, J lost 4 bases, and 14 bases lay in between. CDR3 length: 16 residues. Germline CDR1 is LGHNA and CDR2 is YNFKEQ. DNA for the CDR3: TGTGCCAGCAGCCAAGGATGGGCCGGGAAGTACAATGAGCAGTTCTTC. Protein: CASSQGWAGKYNEQFF.

CDR3 coding DNA: TGTGCCTGGGGTGCAACTTACACCGGGGAGCTGTTTTTT. Translating it yields CAWGATYTGELFF. The chain couples TRBV30 to TRBJ2-2; D is uncertain. V shed 5 bases and J shed 3 bases, with 10 bases lying between them. CDR1 and CDR2 from the germline V gene are GTSNPN and SVGIG (reference sequence). This CDR3 has 13 amino acids.

The chain joins TRBV20-1 to TRBJ2-1; D ambiguous. V lost 5 bases and J 4 bases, leaving 3 bases between the germline ends. Germline lookup yields CDR1 DFQATT and CDR2 SNEGSKA (reference sequence). This CDR3 is built from 10 residues. CDR3 sequence: CSAHYNEQFF. The CDR3 bases are TGCAGTGCTCATTACAATGAGCAGTTCTTC.

The rearrangement links TRBV29-1 to TRBJ1-3, with 7 bases lining up with TRBD1. Germline V gene sequence: CDR1 SQVTM, CDR2 ANQGSEA. The CDR3 spans 15 residues. V was clipped by 0 bases and J by 0 bases; unmatched bases: 2. CDR3 in DNA: TGCAGCGTTGAAGATGACAGGGACTCTGGAAACACCATATATTTT. It codes for CSVEDDRDSGNTIYF.

This clone was found once. This sequence joins TRBV5-1 and TRBJ2-1, with 7 bases fitting TRBD2. The CDR3 spans 14 residues. V lost 4 bases to trimming and J lost 7 bases; unmatched junction nucleotides: 8. Germline V lookup: CDR1 SGHRS, CDR2 YFSETQ. CDR3 amino acids: CASSGSRGLNEQFF. The CDR3 DNA follows: TGCGCCAGCAGCGGCAGTAGGGGACTAAATGAGCAGTTCTTC.

The chain recombines TRBV7-8 with TRBJ2-3; D unclear. V lost 0 bases and J lost 3, with 7 bases in between. This CDR3 region has 14 residues. CDR1 SGHVS and CDR2 FQNEAQ come from the germline V gene. The CDR3 nucleotides are TGTGCCAGCAGCTTAGCCTCTAGAACAGATACGCAGTATTTT. Translating gives CASSLASRTDTQYF. Complete variable domain (other parts from reference TRBV7-8 and TRBJ2-3): GAGVSQSPRYKVAKRGQDVALRCDPISGHVSLFWYQQALGQGPEFLTYFQNEAQLDKSGLPSDRFFAERPEGSVSTLKIQRTQQEDSAVYLCASSLASRTDTQYFGPGTRLTVL.

The rearrangement joins TRBV15 to TRBJ2-5; D may be TRBD2 (6 bases). Germline V lookup: CDR1 LNHNV, CDR2 YYDKDF (reference sequence). This CDR3 has 17 amino acids. Trimming removed 5 bases at V and 7 bases at J, with 26 bases between. The CDR3 sequence is CATSERLGRPGVGTQYF. CDR3 sequence (DNA): TGTGCCACCAGCGAACGGCTAGGGAGGCCGGGAGTGGGGACCCAGTACTTC.

The V call is TRBV4-3, the J call TRBJ2-3; TRBD1 aligns across 8 bases. CDR3 length: 15 amino acids. Germline V gene data show CDR1 as LGHNA and CDR2 as YSLEER. Trimming took 1 base from V and 10 from J; bases not matched to a gene: 10. CDR3 amino acids: CASSQGSGGLAAQYF. CDR3 DNA: TGCGCCAGCAGCCAAGGTTCAGGGGGCCTCGCCGCGCAGTATTTT.

This clone was seen once. The rearrangement uses TRBV5-6 and TRBJ2-7; D is uncertain. Germline CDR1 is SGHDT and CDR2 is YYEEEE. Trimming shortened V by 0 bases and J by 0 bases, and 13 bases separated the two germline ends. This CDR3 region has 16 residues. The CDR3 protein is CASSLAHSSFSYEQYF. As DNA, the CDR3 is TGTGCCAGCAGCTTGGCCCACTCTTCATTCTCCTACGAGCAGTACTTC.

The chain links TRBV27 to TRBJ2-5; D is perhaps TRBD2 (6 bases). The J call is doubtful: the DNA matches TRBJ2-7 better. CDR1 is MNHEY, CDR2 SMNVEV, per germline (reference sequence). The CDR3 sequence is 14 residues long. CDR3 DNA: TGTGCCAGCAGTTTTGCGGGAACCTCCTACGAGCAGTACTTC. Translated, it gives CASSFAGTSYEQYF.

The CDR3 DNA reads as TGTGCCAGCATCCGCGGGGATGCGGGGGAGACCCAGTACTTC. The encoded protein is CASIRGDAGETQYF. The chain combines TRBV6-4 with TRBJ2-5, with D maybe TRBD2 (6 bases). V lost 7 bases, J lost 5 bases, and 17 bases lay in between. Germline CDR1 and CDR2: MRHNA and SNTAGT. CDR3 length equals 14 residues.

In this sample, this clone turned up a few times. The chain carries TRBV25-1 and TRBJ1-1, with 7 bases identical to TRBD1. The CDR3 spans 15 residues. Germline-derived CDR1 and CDR2 are MGHDK and SYGVNS. With 6 bases clipped from V and 6 bases from J, the junction kept 13 bases outside the gene matches. CDR3 nucleotides: TGTGCCAGCAGAGGCGCTCAGGGGGTTGTCGCTGAAGCTTTCTTT. Translated, it gives CASRGAQGVVAEAFF.

This rearrangement joins TRBV5-6 to TRBJ2-5; 7 nucleotides agree with TRBD2. Looked up from germline, CDR1 is SGHDT and CDR2 is YYEEEE. The CDR3 totals 15 residues. V lost 0 bases, J lost 5 bases, and 7 bases stayed unmatched. CDR3 DNA: TGTGCCAGCAGCTTGGCCTTCAGCGGGGAGGAGACCCAGTACTTC. Protein sequence: CASSLAFSGEETQYF.

This chain uses TRBV7-6 with TRBJ1-2; TRBD1 agrees at 7 bases. Trimming cost V 5 bases and J 3 bases; bases outside gene matches: 6. The CDR3 length is 14 residues. Germline loops: CDR1 SGHVS, CDR2 FNYEAQ. CDR3 bases: TGTGCCAGCAGCACCAGGACAGGCTACTATGGCTACACCTTC. It translates to CASSTRTGYYGYTF.

This sequence joins TRBV4-3 and TRBJ1-3; D is possibly TRBD1 (5 bases). The CDR3 contains 16 residues. The V gene lost 2 bases and the J gene lost 1 base, with 12 bases spanning the gap. The germline V gene has CDR1 LGHNA and CDR2 YSLEER. The CDR3 is CASSQRGSGSGNTIYF. CDR3 coding DNA: TGCGCCAGCAGCCAAAGGGGCAGTGGATCTGGAAACACCATATATTTT.

The chain uses TRBV5-6 and TRBJ1-1, with 8 bases aligning to TRBD1. The V gene's germline CDR1 is SGHDT and CDR2 YYEEEE. The ends lost 0 bases at V and 4 bases at J; junction bases unmatched: 5. The CDR3 has 15 amino acids. CDR3 DNA: TGTGCCAGCAGCTTGGAGGGCAGGGGGCCCACTGAAGCTTTCTTT. It yields the protein CASSLEGRGPTEAFF.

The V and J genes are TRBV7-8 and TRBJ2-7, with D maybe TRBD2 (7 bases). Trimming stripped 1 base from V and 0 bases from J, with 16 bases between. Germline V gene lookup returns CDR1 SGHVS and CDR2 FQNEAQ. The CDR3 has 17 amino acids. Here the CDR3 reads CASSLVKEGGSSYEQYF. DNA for the CDR3: TGTGCCAGCAGCTTAGTTAAGGAGGGGGGGAGCTCCTACGAGCAGTACTTC.

This CDR3 is CASSHRQGNGYTF. CDR3 DNA: TGTGCCAGCAGCCACAGACAGGGTAATGGCTACACCTTC. V usage is TRBV9 and J usage is TRBJ1-2, with 7 positions matching TRBD1. The CDR3 covers 13 residues. Germline CDR1 reads SGDLS; CDR2 reads YYNGEE. V dropped 4 bases and J dropped 6; count of bases not matched to a gene: 6.

This clone was picked up one time. The gene calls are TRBV2 and TRBJ1-2; TRBD1 might be the D (5 bases). This CDR3 is built from 12 residues. Germline V gene lookup returns CDR1 SNHLY and CDR2 FYNNEI. The V gene lost 4 bases and the J gene lost 14 bases, with 17 bases spanning the gap. CDR3 in amino acids: CASSVGGDPRTF. The CDR3 DNA reads as TGTGCCAGCAGTGTCGGGGGGGACCCGCGGACCTTC.

The chain links TRBV5-1 to TRBJ2-5, with 7 bases identical to TRBD1. The CDR3 is 13 residues long. Looked up from germline, CDR1 is SGHRS and CDR2 is YFSETQ. With 6 bases clipped from V and 5 bases from J, the junction kept 7 bases outside the gene matches. DNA of the CDR3: TGCGCCAGCAATAGGGGGCACGTGGAGACCCAGTACTTC. It is translated as CASNRGHVETQYF.

The chain employs TRBV30 and TRBJ2-1; TRBD1 matches at 8 bases. Germline CDR1 reads GTSNPN; CDR2 reads SVGIG (reference sequence). J gave up 4 bases and V 6 bases, and 8 bases lay outside the gene matches. This CDR3 has 14 amino acids. DNA of the CDR3: TGTGCCTGTACAGAAAGGGACAGGTACAATGAGCAGTTCTTC. Its protein is CACTERDRYNEQFF.

This sequence joins TRBV4-3 and TRBJ2-7; possibly TRBD1 for D (5 bases). Germline values: CDR1 LGHNA, CDR2 YSLEER. The CDR3 consists of 16 residues. V was pared by 0 bases and J by 5 bases, with 17 bases between. In DNA, the CDR3 is TGCGCCAGCAGCCAAGAGGTAACAGGCGGAGTGGACGAGCAGTACTTC. Protein sequence: CASSQEVTGGVDEQYF.